What follows are 29 T cell receptor beta chains derived from one specimen sequenced in a study of cytomegalovirus exposure and HLA in healthy donors. 60 Vbeta and 13 Jbeta primers were used in PCR. Produced via immunoSEQ multiplex PCR; TCRdb's table is partial and in-frame only. The sample has fewer than 100,000 clones; more than 75% are singletons. Sample: PBMCs. All receptors come from a woman aged 55 to 70 in good health and CMV-seronegative.

The chain carries TRBV2 and TRBJ1-2; no definite D call. V gave up 4 bases and J gave up 2 bases, with 8 bases separating them. The CDR3 spans 13 residues. CDR1 is SNHLY and CDR2 is FYNNEI in the germline V gene. The CDR3 coding sequence is TGTGCCAGCAGTGTATACGGGAACTATGGCTACACCTTC. It specifies CASSVYGNYGYTF.

The chain links TRBV10-3 to TRBJ2-5; the D gene is possibly TRBD2 (6 bases). The CDR3 runs to 16 residues. Deletions cut 3 bases from V and 2 bases from J, with 16 bases between. Germline V gene lookup returns CDR1 ENHRY and CDR2 SYGVKD. For the CDR3, the DNA is TGTGCCATCAGTGATCGACGACTAGGTGGACAAGAGACCCAGTACTTC. Amino acid sequence: CAISDRRLGGQETQYF.

The CDR3 sequence is CASSPSGGGSYEQYF. The CDR3 DNA reads TGTGCCAGCAGTCCGTCTGGCGGGGGTTCCTACGAGCAGTACTTC. The chain carries TRBV27 and TRBJ2-7, with 7 bases that match TRBD2. The CDR3 has 15 residues. V was pared by 5 bases and J by 1 base, with 8 bases of the junction left unmatched. Germline V gene sequence: CDR1 MNHEY, CDR2 SMNVEV (reference sequence).

The V gene is TRBV27, the J gene TRBJ1-2, with TRBD1 matching over 8 bases. The ends lost 5 bases at V and 4 bases at J; junction bases unmatched: 21. The CDR3 runs to 19 residues. Looked up from germline, CDR1 is MNHEY and CDR2 is SMNVEV (reference sequence). As DNA, the CDR3 is TGTGCCAGCAGTCCTTCCCACTCCGGGACAGGAGTTCTGGGCTATGGCTACACCTTC. Protein: CASSPSHSGTGVLGYGYTF.

DNA for the CDR3: TGCGCCAGCAGGGCCCGGGGGAGCGAGGTGGATGAGCAGTTCTTC. It specifies CASRARGSEVDEQFF. The chain joins TRBV5-1 to TRBJ2-1; possibly TRBD2 for D (6 bases). This CDR3 comprises 15 residues. Trimming removed 5 bases from V and 8 bases from J, with 20 bases in between. Germline CDR1 is SGHRS and CDR2 is YFSETQ.

The gene calls are TRBV6-5 and TRBJ2-4, with D possibly matching TRBD2 (5 bases). Deletions cut 0 bases from V and 0 bases from J, with 9 bases between. CDR3 length: 16 amino acids. Germline CDR1 and CDR2: MNHEY and SVGAGI. For the CDR3, the DNA is TGTGCCAGCAGTTACTCGATCGGACTAGCCAAAAACATTCAGTACTTC. Protein sequence: CASSYSIGLAKNIQYF.

The chain joins TRBV15 to TRBJ1-5; 8 nucleotides line up with TRBD1. This CDR3 comprises 15 residues. After removal of 3 bases from V and 7 bases from J, the junction contained 8 bases not matched to a gene. Germline CDR1 LNHNV, CDR2 YYDKDF (reference sequence). The CDR3 reads CATSRTGALKQPQHF. DNA for the CDR3: TGTGCCACCAGCAGGACAGGGGCCCTTAAGCAGCCCCAGCATTTT.

This clone has a handful of counts. The chain joins TRBV5-1 to TRBJ1-1; 9 bases line up with TRBD1. Germline V gene data show CDR1 as SGHRS and CDR2 as YFSETQ. J was trimmed by 4 bases and V by 2 bases; bases with no gene match: 9. The CDR3 sequence is 16 residues long. The CDR3 protein is CASSFQTGQGGTEAFF. DNA of the CDR3: TGCGCCAGCAGCTTCCAAACGGGACAGGGAGGCACTGAAGCTTTCTTT.

The V gene is TRBV6-5, the J gene TRBJ2-3; D remains ambiguous. V lost 8 bases and J lost 2, with 11 bases in between. From germline, CDR1 is MNHEY and CDR2 SVGAGI. The CDR3 has 13 residues. The CDR3 here is CASRRRNTDTQYF. The CDR3 coding sequence is TGTGCCAGCCGTAGGCGGAACACAGATACGCAGTATTTT.

The chain employs TRBV27 and TRBJ1-1; TRBD1 matches 11 bases. Germline-derived CDR1 and CDR2 are MNHEY and SMNVEV (reference sequence). There are 14 residues in the CDR3. After removal of 6 bases from V and 5 bases from J, the junction contained 5 bases not matched to a gene. The CDR3 reads CASREGTGGTEAFF. Written as DNA, the CDR3 is TGTGCCAGCAGGGAAGGGACAGGGGGGACTGAAGCTTTCTTT.

This clone was observed a single time. V gene TRBV4-3 combines with J gene TRBJ2-1, with D perhaps matching TRBD2 (5 bases). The V gene's germline CDR1 is LGHNA and CDR2 YSLEER. The CDR3 totals 15 residues. The V end was cut by 0 bases, the J end by 6 bases, with 12 bases between. The CDR3 bases are TGCGCCAGCAGCCAAGACCTCCAGCGGAGCAATGAGCAGTTCTTC. Its protein is CASSQDLQRSNEQFF.

V is TRBV7-8 and J is TRBJ2-7; 10 positions agree with TRBD1. There are 15 residues in the CDR3. V lost 4 bases and J lost 5; bases outside the gene matches: 8. Per germline, CDR1 SGHVS and CDR2 FQNEAQ. CDR3 coding DNA: TGTGCCAGCAGCTACCCGGGACAGGGGTTAAACGAGCAGTACTTC. Protein sequence: CASSYPGQGLNEQYF.

The chain has TRBV7-9 and TRBJ1-1; no clear D. V was clipped by 3 bases and J by 7 bases, with 9 bases between them. The CDR3 extends over 12 amino acids. In germline, CDR1 is SEHNR, CDR2 FQNEAQ (reference sequence). CDR3 DNA sequence: TGTGCCAGCAGCTTCCCGGGTCGTGAAGCTTTCTTT. Amino acids: CASSFPGREAFF.

The V gene is TRBV2, the J gene TRBJ2-1; D unresolved. Trimming cost V 8 bases and J 6 bases, with 8 bases left between them. This CDR3 region has 11 residues. Germline V CDR1 and CDR2: SNHLY, FYNNEI. The CDR3 DNA reads as TGTGCCAGCTCGCGCCTCAATGAGCAGTTCTTC. Encoded protein: CASSRLNEQFF.

The V gene is TRBV29-1, the J gene TRBJ2-7; D uncertain. CDR3 length equals 12 residues. Per the germline V gene, CDR1 is SQVTM and CDR2 is ANQGSEA. Between the trimmed V and J ends, which lost 2 bases and 4 bases, there was a span of 9 bases. CDR3 DNA sequence: TGCAGCGTTGAACCCAGGCCGTACGAGCAGTACTTC. Its translation: CSVEPRPYEQYF.

The chain has TRBV6-1 and TRBJ2-5; 9 nucleotides line up with TRBD1. Germline CDR1 MNHNS, CDR2 SASEGT. Trimming removed 8 bases from V and 5 bases from J; junction bases left unmatched: 9. The CDR3 sequence is 14 residues long. Here the CDR3 reads CASLKGGQGETQYF. CDR3 DNA: TGTGCCAGCTTGAAAGGAGGACAGGGGGAGACCCAGTACTTC.

The rearrangement links TRBV5-6 to TRBJ2-7; D unresolved. This CDR3 spans 13 amino acids. Trimming removed 4 bases at V and 3 bases at J, with 11 bases between. Germline CDR1 SGHDT, CDR2 YYEEEE. The CDR3 loop is CASSRYHSYEQYF. The DNA of the CDR3 is TGTGCCAGCAGCCGATACCACAGCTACGAGCAGTACTTC.

V gene TRBV6-6 combines with J gene TRBJ1-6; D not certain. The CDR3 is made up of 14 amino acids. With 7 bases removed from V and 8 bases from J, the gap between germline ends came to 15 bases. Germline CDR1 reads MNHNY; CDR2 reads SVGAGI (reference sequence). CDR3 sequence: CASTLQPGDSPLHF. CDR3 DNA: TGTGCCAGCACCCTACAGCCCGGGGATTCACCCCTCCACTTT.

This clone was detected a few times. The gene calls are TRBV14 and TRBJ1-4; D not certain. Trimming shortened V by 3 bases and J by 1 base, and 6 bases separated the two germline ends. The CDR3 runs 14 residues. The germline gives CDR1 SGHDN, CDR2 FVKESK. CDR3: CASSQRLTNEKLFF. CDR3 bases: TGTGCCAGCAGCCAGAGGTTAACTAATGAAAAACTGTTTTTT.

This chain connects TRBV4-3 to TRBJ1-1, with D perhaps TRBD1 (5 bases). The CDR3 contains 14 residues. V lost 3 bases and J 2 bases, leaving 10 bases between the germline ends. Germline V gene sequence: CDR1 LGHNA, CDR2 YSLEER. CDR3: CASSHTTGNTEAFF. The CDR3 DNA sequence: TGCGCCAGCAGCCACACCACAGGCAACACTGAAGCTTTCTTT.

The CDR3 loop reads CASSEEGFTNEKLFF. The CDR3 nucleotides are TGCGCCAGCAGTGAGGAGGGATTCACGAATGAAAAACTGTTTTTT. The chain recombines TRBV10-2 with TRBJ1-4; D not certain. The CDR3 has 15 amino acids. V was cut by 2 bases and J by 5 bases, with 12 bases left in between. Germline CDR1 WSHSY, CDR2 SAAADI.

The chain carries TRBV9 and TRBJ2-2; a weak D match, TRBD2 (5 bases). There are 16 residues in the CDR3. Germline CDR1 reads SGDLS; CDR2 reads YYNGEE. Trimming shortened V by 0 bases and J by 0 bases, and 9 bases separated the two germline ends. CDR3 protein: CASSVAGITNTGELFF. As DNA, the CDR3 is TGTGCCAGCAGCGTAGCGGGAATTACGAACACCGGGGAGCTGTTTTTT.

The chain employs TRBV2 and TRBJ2-7; 10 nucleotides align to TRBD2. CDR3 length: 15 amino acids. In germline, CDR1 is SNHLY, CDR2 FYNNEI. V trimming: 6 bases; J trimming: 1 base; junction bases outside the gene matches: 6. CDR3 nucleotides: TGTGCCAGCAGGAGAGGGACTAGCGTGTCCTACGAGCAGTACTTC. Protein sequence: CASRRGTSVSYEQYF.

This clone came up a few times. The V gene is TRBV28, the J gene TRBJ1-5, with 8 bases lining up with TRBD1. The germline gives CDR1 MDHEN, CDR2 SYDVKM. The CDR3 is 14 residues long. V was pared by 6 bases and J by 6 bases, with 7 bases of the junction left unmatched. CDR3 nucleotide sequence: TGTGCCAGCAGCCAGACAGGGGATGCTCAGCCCCAGCATTTT. It translates to CASSQTGDAQPQHF.

V and J are TRBV6-6 and TRBJ2-5, with 10 bases aligning to TRBD2. The CDR3 runs 16 residues. J gave up 5 bases and V 4 bases, and 10 bases lay outside the gene matches. Germline CDR1 is MNHNY and CDR2 is SVGAGI (reference sequence). This CDR3 is CASSLNLAGGGETQYF. CDR3 nucleotides: TGTGCCAGCAGTTTGAATTTAGCGGGGGGCGGGGAGACCCAGTACTTC.

Turning to this clone: Compared with germline, one end of the junction differs, possibly owing to a read error. The J gene is TRBJ1-3, the V gene TRBV18; D unresolved. In germline, CDR1 is KGHSH, CDR2 LQKENI. The length of the CDR3 is 13 residues. The CDR3: CASLPEHGNTIYF. The CDR3, as DNA: TGTGCCAGCTTACCAGAGCATGGAAACACCATATATTTT.

The chain carries TRBV11-2 and TRBJ2-7; D is ambiguous. Germline values: CDR1 SGHAT, CDR2 FQNNGV. The germline V and J ends were trimmed by 1 base and 4 bases, with 14 bases remaining between them. The CDR3 spans 15 residues. Here the CDR3 DNA reads TGTGCCAGCAGCTTAGGTGGGCTGCCCATTTACGAGCAGTACTTC. Translation: CASSLGGLPIYEQYF.

This clone was recorded only once. The chain joins TRBV9 to TRBJ2-1; no reliable D call. Germline V CDR1 and CDR2: SGDLS, YYNGEE. The ends were cut back, 2 bases at V and 3 bases at J, with 9 bases in the middle. CDR3 size: 14 residues. This chain's CDR3 is CASSVLSGYNEQFF. CDR3 bases: TGTGCCAGCAGCGTCTTATCAGGCTACAATGAGCAGTTCTTC.

The chain couples TRBV7-2 to TRBJ2-1; TRBD2 matches at 16 bases. Trimming cost V 4 bases and J 11 bases; bases outside gene matches: 5. This CDR3 spans 15 amino acids. Germline loops: CDR1 SGHTA, CDR2 FQGNSA. The CDR3 here is CASSSGTSGREKQFF. CDR3 DNA sequence: TGTGCCAGCAGCTCAGGGACTAGCGGGAGGGAAAAGCAGTTCTTC.